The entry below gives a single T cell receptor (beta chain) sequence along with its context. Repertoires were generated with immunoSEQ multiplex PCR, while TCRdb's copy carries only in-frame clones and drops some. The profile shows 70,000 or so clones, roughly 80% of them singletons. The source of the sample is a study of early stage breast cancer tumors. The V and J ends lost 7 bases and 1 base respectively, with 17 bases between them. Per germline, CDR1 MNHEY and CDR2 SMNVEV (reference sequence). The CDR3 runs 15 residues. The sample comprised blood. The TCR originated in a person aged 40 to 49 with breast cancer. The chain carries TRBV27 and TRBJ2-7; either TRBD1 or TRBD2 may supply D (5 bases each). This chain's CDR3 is CASTPRGTGSYEQYF. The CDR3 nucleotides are TGTGCCAGCACTCCAAGAGGGACGGGATCCTACGAGCAGTACTTC.